This is a list of T cell receptor beta chains from one sample in a study of vaccination and CD4 T cells after COVID-19. Via MiXCR, TCRdb re-called the PCR reads, giving one row per CDR3 protein. Of over 3,500 distinct CDR3 sequences in the sample, over 12% were seen once. Their antigens are not known. Sequencing input: CD4+ T cells from blood, cultured in vitro. These receptors originate from a human donor who had recovered from COVID-19. CDR3s include the opening cysteine and the closing phenylalanine or tryptophan. The D gene is left open where the match is weak. Clone size is stated in some rows and not others, as once, few, many or a class when expanded.

clone size: .; V gene: TRBV3-1; D gene: .; J gene: TRBJ1-2; CDR3 protein: CASSQGAVSAGTF; CDR3 DNA: TGTGCCAGCAGCCAAGGGGCGGTCTCCGCCGGCACCTTC
clone size: .; V gene: TRBV12-3/TRBV12-4; D gene: .; J gene: TRBJ1-5; CDR3 protein: CASSSRGSNQPQHF; CDR3 DNA: TGTGCCAGCAGTTCTAGGGGGAGCAATCAGCCCCAGCATTTT
clone size: .; V gene: TRBV12-3/TRBV12-4; D gene: TRBD1; J gene: TRBJ1-2; CDR3 protein: CASSLGQSIGDGYTF; CDR3 DNA: TGTGCCAGCAGTTTGGGACAGTCCATTGGGGATGGCTACACCTTC
clone size: few; V gene: TRBV7-2; D gene: TRBD1; J gene: TRBJ1-4; CDR3 protein: CASSPVQGAREKLFF; CDR3 DNA: TGTGCCAGCAGCCCCGTACAGGGGGCGAGGGAAAAACTGTTTTTT
clone size: .; V gene: TRBV2; D gene: .; J gene: TRBJ1-2; CDR3 protein: CASSEARDYGYTF; CDR3 DNA: TGTGCCAGCAGTGAAGCGCGAGACTATGGCTACACCTTC
clone size: few; V gene: TRBV4-1; D gene: .; J gene: TRBJ2-2; CDR3 protein: CASSQERGRGRTGELFF; CDR3 DNA: TGCGCCAGCAGCCAAGAAAGAGGTCGGGGTCGCACCGGGGAGCTGTTTTTT
clone size: .; V gene: TRBV30; D gene: TRBD1; J gene: TRBJ1-5; CDR3 protein: CAWSVQGNQPQHF; CDR3 DNA: TGTGCCTGGAGCGTACAGGGGAACCAGCCCCAGCATTTT
clone size: .; V gene: TRBV6-1; D gene: TRBD1; J gene: TRBJ2-7; CDR3 protein: CASRGTGGDEQYF; CDR3 DNA: TGTGCCAGCCGTGGGACAGGGGGAGACGAGCAGTACTTC
clone size: few; V gene: TRBV5-5; D gene: .; J gene: TRBJ2-5; CDR3 protein: CASSLIYQETQYF; CDR3 DNA: TGTGCCAGCAGCTTGATATACCAAGAGACCCAGTACTTC
clone size: few; V gene: TRBV19; D gene: .; J gene: TRBJ2-2; CDR3 protein: CASSVTQVRLTGELFF; CDR3 DNA: TGTGCCAGTAGTGTTACACAGGTTCGTCTAACCGGGGAGCTGTTTTTT
clone size: medium-sized; V gene: TRBV6-1; D gene: TRBD1; J gene: TRBJ1-2; CDR3 protein: CASRPGTGIGGYTF; CDR3 DNA: TGTGCCAGCAGGCCCGGGACAGGGATTGGGGGCTACACCTTC
clone size: .; V gene: TRBV2; D gene: TRBD2; J gene: TRBJ2-4; CDR3 protein: CASGTLAGGLAKNIQYF; CDR3 DNA: TGTGCCAGCGGCACCCTAGCGGGGGGGCTAGCCAAAAACATTCAGTACTTC
clone size: medium-sized; V gene: TRBV6-1; D gene: .; J gene: TRBJ1-5; CDR3 protein: CASSDTFNQPQHF; CDR3 DNA: TGTGCCAGCTCAGACACCTTCAATCAGCCCCAGCATTTT
clone size: medium-sized; V gene: TRBV6-5; D gene: TRBD1; J gene: TRBJ1-2; CDR3 protein: CASSYAGTGVRSAGYTF; CDR3 DNA: TGTGCCAGCAGTTACGCCGGGACAGGGGTTAGAAGTGCTGGCTACACCTTC
clone size: few; V gene: TRBV5-4; D gene: TRBD1; J gene: TRBJ2-1; CDR3 protein: CASSPRGRGPYNEQFF; CDR3 DNA: TGTGCCAGCAGCCCCAGGGGGCGCGGGCCCTACAATGAGCAGTTCTTC
clone size: medium-sized; V gene: TRBV20-1; D gene: .; J gene: TRBJ1-6; CDR3 protein: CSARDLDSPLHF; CDR3 DNA: TGCAGTGCTAGAGATTTGGATTCACCCCTCCACTTT
clone size: .; V gene: TRBV7-9; D gene: .; J gene: TRBJ1-1; CDR3 protein: CASSSLLEAFF; CDR3 DNA: TGTGCCAGCAGCTCGCTTCTCGAAGCTTTCTTT
clone size: .; V gene: TRBV5-6; D gene: .; J gene: TRBJ1-4; CDR3 protein: CASSSDPRNEKLFF; CDR3 DNA: TGTGCCAGCAGCTCGGACCCGAGGAATGAAAAACTGTTTTTT
clone size: medium-sized; V gene: TRBV10-2; D gene: .; J gene: TRBJ1-2; CDR3 protein: CASSEDRDPF; CDR3 DNA: TGCGCCAGCAGTGAGGACCGGGATCCATTC
clone size: large; V gene: TRBV27; D gene: .; J gene: TRBJ1-6; CDR3 protein: CASGDRGNSPLHF; CDR3 DNA: TGTGCCAGCGGTGACAGAGGGAATTCACCCCTCCACTTT
clone size: medium-sized; V gene: TRBV5-4; D gene: TRBD1; J gene: TRBJ1-6; CDR3 protein: CASSLGDRHSPLHF; CDR3 DNA: TGTGCCAGCAGCTTGGGGGACAGGCATTCACCCCTCCACTTT
clone size: few; V gene: TRBV30; D gene: .; J gene: TRBJ1-2; CDR3 protein: CAWSDQVGYTF; CDR3 DNA: TGTGCCTGGAGCGACCAGGTTGGCTACACCTTC
clone size: large; V gene: TRBV20-1; D gene: TRBD1; J gene: TRBJ1-5; CDR3 protein: CSARGQGADQPQHF; CDR3 DNA: TGCAGTGCTAGGGGACAGGGGGCAGATCAGCCCCAGCATTTT
clone size: .; V gene: TRBV7-3; D gene: .; J gene: TRBJ2-2; CDR3 protein: CASSLEGPGELFF; CDR3 DNA: TGTGCCAGCAGCTTGGAGGGTCCCGGGGAGCTGTTTTTT
clone size: few; V gene: TRBV2; D gene: .; J gene: TRBJ1-4; CDR3 protein: CASSGGSTLEEKLFF; CDR3 DNA: TGTGCCAGCAGCGGCGGGAGTACGTTGGAGGAAAAACTGTTTTTT
clone size: medium-sized; V gene: TRBV20-1; D gene: .; J gene: TRBJ1-1; CDR3 protein: CSTGHGDTEAFF; CDR3 DNA: TGCAGTACGGGACACGGAGACACTGAAGCTTTCTTT
clone size: .; V gene: TRBV7-9; D gene: .; J gene: TRBJ1-3; CDR3 protein: CASSLTGARAGNTIYF; CDR3 DNA: TGTGCCAGCAGCTTGACGGGGGCAAGGGCTGGAAACACCATATATTTT
clone size: medium-sized; V gene: TRBV6-7; D gene: TRBD1; J gene: TRBJ1-5; CDR3 protein: CASNGQAGGNQPQHF; CDR3 DNA: TGTGCCAGCAATGGGCAGGCAGGGGGAAATCAGCCCCAGCATTTT
clone size: few; V gene: TRBV30; D gene: .; J gene: TRBJ1-2; CDR3 protein: CAWSAQGSGTGYTF; CDR3 DNA: TGTGCCTGGAGTGCACAGGGCTCTGGGACTGGCTACACCTTC
clone size: medium-sized; V gene: TRBV7-6; D gene: .; J gene: TRBJ1-6; CDR3 protein: CASSLSGPIYNSPLHF; CDR3 DNA: TGTGCCAGCAGCTTATCCGGACCTATCTATAATTCACCCCTCCACTTT
clone size: few; V gene: TRBV6-5; D gene: .; J gene: TRBJ2-1; CDR3 protein: CASSSATTQDKNEQFF; CDR3 DNA: TGTGCCAGCAGTTCCGCGACTACTCAGGACAAGAATGAGCAGTTCTTC
clone size: .; V gene: TRBV5-1; D gene: TRBD1; J gene: TRBJ1-2; CDR3 protein: CASSGGTGGYYGYTF; CDR3 DNA: TGCGCCAGCAGCGGAGGGACAGGGGGCTACTATGGCTACACCTTC
clone size: few; V gene: TRBV15; D gene: .; J gene: TRBJ2-7; CDR3 protein: CATSRLDRRPYEQYF; CDR3 DNA: TGTGCCACCAGCAGATTAGACCGCAGACCCTACGAGCAGTACTTC
clone size: .; V gene: TRBV9; D gene: .; J gene: TRBJ1-1; CDR3 protein: CASSAPDPVGNTEAFF; CDR3 DNA: TGTGCCAGCAGCGCTCCTGATCCTGTGGGGAACACTGAAGCTTTCTTT
clone size: .; V gene: TRBV19; D gene: .; J gene: TRBJ1-3; CDR3 protein: CASRQSSGNTIYF; CDR3 DNA: TGTGCCAGTAGACAGTCCTCTGGAAACACCATATATTTT
clone size: medium-sized; V gene: TRBV27; D gene: .; J gene: TRBJ1-2; CDR3 protein: CASSSYREGSDGYTF; CDR3 DNA: TGTGCCAGCAGTTCGTACAGGGAGGGGTCCGATGGCTACACCTTC
clone size: few; V gene: TRBV12-3/TRBV12-4; D gene: .; J gene: TRBJ1-2; CDR3 protein: CASSFGGSVYGYTF; CDR3 DNA: TGTGCCAGCAGTTTCGGGGGGAGTGTCTATGGCTACACCTTC
clone size: medium-sized; V gene: TRBV6-1; D gene: .; J gene: TRBJ2-5; CDR3 protein: CASRGGNQETQYF; CDR3 DNA: TGTGCCAGCAGAGGGGGGAACCAAGAGACCCAGTACTTC
clone size: .; V gene: TRBV24-1; D gene: .; J gene: TRBJ2-5; CDR3 protein: CAPRWSAGETQYF; CDR3 DNA: TGTGCCCCCCGGTGGAGCGCGGGGGAGACCCAGTACTTC
clone size: few; V gene: TRBV12-3/TRBV12-4; D gene: .; J gene: TRBJ1-1; CDR3 protein: CASSKLLGGTEAFF; CDR3 DNA: TGTGCCAGCAGTAAACTTTTGGGGGGCACTGAAGCTTTCTTT
clone size: .; V gene: TRBV2; D gene: TRBD2; J gene: TRBJ2-7; CDR3 protein: CASIRDGGGEQYF; CDR3 DNA: TGTGCCAGCATCCGGGACGGGGGGGGCGAGCAGTACTTC
clone size: .; V gene: TRBV6-5; D gene: .; J gene: TRBJ1-4; CDR3 protein: CASSSTGTNEKLFF; CDR3 DNA: TGTGCCAGCAGTTCGACAGGAACTAATGAAAAACTGTTTTTT
clone size: medium-sized; V gene: TRBV27; D gene: .; J gene: TRBJ1-2; CDR3 protein: CASSLRTPTGSHGYTF; CDR3 DNA: TGTGCCAGCAGTTTACGAACCCCGACCGGGAGTCATGGCTACACCTTC
clone size: few; V gene: TRBV18; D gene: .; J gene: TRBJ2-3; CDR3 protein: CASSPADRDLGDTQYF; CDR3 DNA: TGTGCCAGCTCACCGGCCGATAGGGACTTAGGGGATACGCAGTATTTT
clone size: .; V gene: TRBV30; D gene: .; J gene: TRBJ2-1; CDR3 protein: CAWRGYNEQFF; CDR3 DNA: TGTGCCTGGAGGGGATACAATGAGCAGTTCTTC
clone size: medium-sized; V gene: TRBV7-9; D gene: TRBD1; J gene: TRBJ1-2; CDR3 protein: CASSRQGPNYGYTF; CDR3 DNA: TGTGCCAGCAGTCGACAGGGACCTAACTATGGCTACACCTTC
clone size: medium-sized; V gene: TRBV7-9; D gene: .; J gene: TRBJ2-5; CDR3 protein: CASSTRQGGKTQYF; CDR3 DNA: TGTGCCAGCAGCACCCGACAGGGAGGGAAGACCCAGTACTTC
clone size: medium-sized; V gene: TRBV6-1; D gene: .; J gene: TRBJ1-4; CDR3 protein: CASSGGMRYEKLFF; CDR3 DNA: TGTGCCAGCAGTGGAGGGATGCGGTATGAAAAACTGTTTTTT
clone size: .; V gene: TRBV10-3; D gene: TRBD2; J gene: TRBJ2-3; CDR3 protein: CAMSPSGTLKPSTDTQYF; CDR3 DNA: TGTGCCATGAGCCCAAGCGGGACTCTCAAACCCTCCACAGATACGCAGTATTTT
clone size: medium-sized; V gene: TRBV7-8; D gene: TRBD1; J gene: TRBJ2-3; CDR3 protein: CASSLVWDSPTDTQYF; CDR3 DNA: TGTGCCAGCAGCTTAGTTTGGGACAGCCCCACAGATACGCAGTATTTT
clone size: .; V gene: TRBV27; D gene: TRBD1; J gene: TRBJ2-7; CDR3 protein: CASSLSGQGIHEQYF; CDR3 DNA: TGTGCCAGCAGTTTATCTGGACAGGGAATCCACGAGCAGTACTTC
clone size: medium-sized; V gene: TRBV6-1; D gene: .; J gene: TRBJ1-2; CDR3 protein: CASSEVKGFGYTF; CDR3 DNA: TGTGCCAGCAGTGAAGTGAAAGGTTTCGGCTACACCTTC
clone size: .; V gene: TRBV2; D gene: .; J gene: TRBJ2-7; CDR3 protein: CASSPSYEQYF; CDR3 DNA: TGTGCCAGCAGTCCCAGCTACGAGCAGTACTTC
clone size: .; V gene: TRBV18; D gene: .; J gene: TRBJ2-7; CDR3 protein: CASSIKGYEQYF; CDR3 DNA: TGTGCCAGCTCGATCAAGGGATACGAGCAGTACTTC
clone size: .; V gene: TRBV30; D gene: .; J gene: TRBJ1-1; CDR3 protein: CAWSVTSNTEAFF; CDR3 DNA: TGTGCCTGGAGTGTAACGAGTAACACTGAAGCTTTCTTT
clone size: few; V gene: TRBV6-1; D gene: .; J gene: TRBJ2-5; CDR3 protein: CASSRTRGREETQYF; CDR3 DNA: TGTGCCAGCAGTAGGACTAGGGGGCGCGAAGAGACCCAGTACTTC
clone size: .; V gene: TRBV9; D gene: TRBD1; J gene: TRBJ1-5; CDR3 protein: CASSDREGQPQHF; CDR3 DNA: TGTGCCAGCTCTGACAGGGAGGGTCAGCCCCAGCATTTT